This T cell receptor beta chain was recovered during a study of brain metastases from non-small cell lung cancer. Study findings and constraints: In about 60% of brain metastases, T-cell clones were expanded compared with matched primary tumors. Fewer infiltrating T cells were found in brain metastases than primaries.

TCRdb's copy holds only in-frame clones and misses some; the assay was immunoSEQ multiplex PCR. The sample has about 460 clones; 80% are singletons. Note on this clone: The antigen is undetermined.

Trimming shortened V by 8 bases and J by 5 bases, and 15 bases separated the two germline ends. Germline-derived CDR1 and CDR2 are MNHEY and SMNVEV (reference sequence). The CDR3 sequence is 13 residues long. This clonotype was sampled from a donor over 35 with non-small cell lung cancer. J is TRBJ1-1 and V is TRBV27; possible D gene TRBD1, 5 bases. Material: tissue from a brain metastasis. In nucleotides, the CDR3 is TGTGCCAGCGGGCAGGGAGGTTGGACTGAAGCTTTCTTT. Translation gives CASGQGGWTEAFF.